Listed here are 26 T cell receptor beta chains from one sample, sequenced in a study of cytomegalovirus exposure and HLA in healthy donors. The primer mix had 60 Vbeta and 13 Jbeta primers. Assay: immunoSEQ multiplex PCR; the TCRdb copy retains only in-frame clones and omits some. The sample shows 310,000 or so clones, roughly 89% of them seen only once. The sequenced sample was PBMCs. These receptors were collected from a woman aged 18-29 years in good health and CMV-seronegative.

CDR3 sequence: CATSAHKGGYEQYF. The CDR3 nucleotides are TGTGCCACCAGCGCCCATAAAGGGGGCTACGAGCAGTACTTC. V usage is TRBV15 and J usage is TRBJ2-7; D might be TRBD1 (6 bases). Trimming took 5 bases from V and 3 from J, leaving 14 bases between them. In germline, CDR1 is LNHNV, CDR2 YYDKDF (reference sequence). The CDR3 runs to 14 residues.

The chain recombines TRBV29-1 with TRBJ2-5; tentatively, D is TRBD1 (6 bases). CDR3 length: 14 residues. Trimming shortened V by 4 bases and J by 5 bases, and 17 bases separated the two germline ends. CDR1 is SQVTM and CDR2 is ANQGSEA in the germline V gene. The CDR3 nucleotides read TGCAGCGTTGGCAGGGGAATGCTTTGGGAGACCCAGTACTTC. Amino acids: CSVGRGMLWETQYF.

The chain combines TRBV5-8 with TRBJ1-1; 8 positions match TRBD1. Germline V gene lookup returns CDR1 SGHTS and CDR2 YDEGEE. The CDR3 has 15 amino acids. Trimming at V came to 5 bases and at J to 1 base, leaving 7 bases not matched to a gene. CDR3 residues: CASRGLGQANTEAFF. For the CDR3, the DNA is TGTGCCAGCAGAGGTCTGGGACAGGCGAACACTGAAGCTTTCTTT. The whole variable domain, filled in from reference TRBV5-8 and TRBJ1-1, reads EAGVTQSPTHLIKTRGQQATLRCSPISGHTSVYWYQQALGLGLQFLLWYDEGEERNRGNFPPRFSGRQFPNYSSELNVNALELEDSALYLCASRGLGQANTEAFFGQGTRLTVV.

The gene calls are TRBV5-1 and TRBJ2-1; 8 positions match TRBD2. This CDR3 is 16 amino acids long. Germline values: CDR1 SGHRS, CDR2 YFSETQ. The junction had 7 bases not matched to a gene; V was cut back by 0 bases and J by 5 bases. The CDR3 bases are TGCGCCAGCAGCTTGGTAGCTGGCGGGGGGAACAATGAGCAGTTCTTC. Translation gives CASSLVAGGGNNEQFF. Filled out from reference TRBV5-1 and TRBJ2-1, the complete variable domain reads KAGVTQTPRYLIKTRGQQVTLSCSPISGHRSVSWYQQTPGQGLQFLFEYFSETQRNKGNFPGRFSGRQFSNSRSEMNVSTLELGDSALYLCASSLVAGGGNNEQFFGPGTRLTVL.

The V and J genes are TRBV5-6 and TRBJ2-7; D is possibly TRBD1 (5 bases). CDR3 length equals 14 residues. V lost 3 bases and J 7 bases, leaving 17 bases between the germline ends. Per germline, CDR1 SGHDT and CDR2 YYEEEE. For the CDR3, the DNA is TGTGCCAGCAGCTCAGGACAAGGTTTTCGAGAGCAGTACTTC. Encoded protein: CASSSGQGFREQYF. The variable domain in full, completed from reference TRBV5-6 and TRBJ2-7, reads DAGVTQSPTHLIKTRGQQVTLRCSPKSGHDTVSWYQQALGQGPQFIFQYYEEEERQRGNFPDRFSGHQFPNYSSELNVNALLLGDSALYLCASSSGQGFREQYFGPGTRLTVT.

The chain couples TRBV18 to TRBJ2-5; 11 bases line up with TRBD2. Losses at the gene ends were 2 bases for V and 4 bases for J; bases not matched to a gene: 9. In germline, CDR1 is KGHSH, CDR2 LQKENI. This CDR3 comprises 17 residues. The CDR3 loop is CASSPGSGGASRETQYF. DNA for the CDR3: TGTGCCAGCTCACCAGGTAGCGGGGGGGCCTCTCGAGAGACCCAGTACTTC.

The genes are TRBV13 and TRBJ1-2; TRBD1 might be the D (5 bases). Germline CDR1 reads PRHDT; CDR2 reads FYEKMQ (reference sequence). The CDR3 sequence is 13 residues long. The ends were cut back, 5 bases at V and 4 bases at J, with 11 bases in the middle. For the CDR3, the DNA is TGTGCCAGCAGCGGCGGGGCCGCCTATGGCTACACCTTC. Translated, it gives CASSGGAAYGYTF.

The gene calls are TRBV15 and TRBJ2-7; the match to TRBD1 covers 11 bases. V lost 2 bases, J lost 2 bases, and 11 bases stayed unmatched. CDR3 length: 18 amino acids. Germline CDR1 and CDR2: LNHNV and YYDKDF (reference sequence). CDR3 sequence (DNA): TGTGCCACCAGCAGAATTCCCGATCCGGGACAGGGGGCCTACGAGCAGTACTTC. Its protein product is CATSRIPDPGQGAYEQYF. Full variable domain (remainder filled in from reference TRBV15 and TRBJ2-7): DAMVIQNPRYQVTQFGKPVTLSCSQTLNHNVMYWYQQKSSQAPKLLFHYYDKDFNNEADTPDNFQSRRPNTSFCFLDIRSPGLGDTAMYLCATSRIPDPGQGAYEQYFGPGTRLTVT.

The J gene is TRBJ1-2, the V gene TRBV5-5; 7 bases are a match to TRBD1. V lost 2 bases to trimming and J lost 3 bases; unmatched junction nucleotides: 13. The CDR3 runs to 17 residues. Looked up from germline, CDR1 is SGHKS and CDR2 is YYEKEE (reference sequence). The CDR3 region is CASSLKDRTLGDYGYTF. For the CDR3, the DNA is TGTGCCAGCAGCTTAAAGGACAGGACCCTGGGGGACTATGGCTACACCTTC.

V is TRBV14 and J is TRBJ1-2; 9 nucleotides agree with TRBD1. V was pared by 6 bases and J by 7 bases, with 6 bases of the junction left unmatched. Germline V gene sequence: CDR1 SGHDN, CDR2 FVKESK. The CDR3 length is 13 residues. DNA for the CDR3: TGTGCCAGCAGACGCACAGGGGGCACTGGCTACACCTTC. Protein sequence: CASRRTGGTGYTF.

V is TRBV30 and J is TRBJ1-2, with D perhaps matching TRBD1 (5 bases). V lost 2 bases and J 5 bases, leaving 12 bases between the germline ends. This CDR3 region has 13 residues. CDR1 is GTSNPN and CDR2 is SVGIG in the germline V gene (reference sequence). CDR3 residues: CAWSRQGLYGYTF. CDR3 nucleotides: TGTGCCTGGAGTAGGCAGGGTCTGTATGGCTACACCTTC.

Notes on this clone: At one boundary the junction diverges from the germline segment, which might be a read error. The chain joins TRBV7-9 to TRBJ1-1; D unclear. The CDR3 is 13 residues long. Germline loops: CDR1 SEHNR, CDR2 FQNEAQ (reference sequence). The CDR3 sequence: CSSSRNTDTEAFF. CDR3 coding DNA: TGTTCCAGCAGCCGGAACACAGACACTGAAGCTTTCTTT. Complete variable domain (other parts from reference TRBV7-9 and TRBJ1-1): DTGVSQNPRHKITKRGQNVTFRCDPISEHNRLYWYRQTLGQGPEFLTYFQNEAQLEKSRLLSDRFSAERPKGSFSTLEIQRTEQGDSAMYLCSSSRNTDTEAFFGQGTRLTVV.

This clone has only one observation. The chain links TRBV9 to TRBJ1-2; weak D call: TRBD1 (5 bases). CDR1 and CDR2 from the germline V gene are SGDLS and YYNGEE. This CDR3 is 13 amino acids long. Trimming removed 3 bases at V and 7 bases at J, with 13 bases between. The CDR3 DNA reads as TGTGCCAGCAGCGGCGTGGGGGGTGTTGGCTACACCTTC. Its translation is CASSGVGGVGYTF.

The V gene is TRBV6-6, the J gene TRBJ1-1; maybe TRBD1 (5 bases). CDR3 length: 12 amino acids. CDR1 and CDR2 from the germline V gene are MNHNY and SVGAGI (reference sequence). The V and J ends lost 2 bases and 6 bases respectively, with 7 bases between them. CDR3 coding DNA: TGTGCCAGCAGTTACGCGGGGCCTGAAGCTTTCTTT. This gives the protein CASSYAGPEAFF.

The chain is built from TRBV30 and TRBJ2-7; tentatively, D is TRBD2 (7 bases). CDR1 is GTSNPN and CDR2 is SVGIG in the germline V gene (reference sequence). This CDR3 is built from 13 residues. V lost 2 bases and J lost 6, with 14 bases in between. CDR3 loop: CAWSHGGPREQYF. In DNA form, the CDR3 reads TGTGCCTGGAGTCACGGGGGGCCTCGCGAGCAGTACTTC.

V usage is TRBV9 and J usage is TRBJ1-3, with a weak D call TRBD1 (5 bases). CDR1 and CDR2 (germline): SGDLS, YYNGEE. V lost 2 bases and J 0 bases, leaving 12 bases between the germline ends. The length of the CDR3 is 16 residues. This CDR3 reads CASSVRGPSSGNTIYF. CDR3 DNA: TGTGCCAGCAGCGTTAGGGGCCCCAGCTCTGGAAACACCATATATTTT.

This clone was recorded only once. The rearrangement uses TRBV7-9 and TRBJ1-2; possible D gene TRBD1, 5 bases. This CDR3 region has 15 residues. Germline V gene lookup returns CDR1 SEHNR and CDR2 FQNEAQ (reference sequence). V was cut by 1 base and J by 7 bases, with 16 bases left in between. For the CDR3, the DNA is TGTGCCAGCAGCTTAGGAGACAGTATCTCTTTTGGCTACACCTTC. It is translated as CASSLGDSISFGYTF.

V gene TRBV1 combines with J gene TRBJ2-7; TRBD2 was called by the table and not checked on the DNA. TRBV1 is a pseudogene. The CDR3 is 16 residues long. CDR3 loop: CTSSQEGLSYSYEQYF. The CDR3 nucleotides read TGCACCAGCAGCCAAGAAGGACTGTCTTACTCCTACGAGCAGTACTTC.

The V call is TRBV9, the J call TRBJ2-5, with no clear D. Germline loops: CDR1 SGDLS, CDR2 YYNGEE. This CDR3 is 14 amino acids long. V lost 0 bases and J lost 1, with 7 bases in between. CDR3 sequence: CASSVDFGQETQYF. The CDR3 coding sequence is TGTGCCAGCAGCGTAGATTTCGGCCAAGAGACCCAGTACTTC.

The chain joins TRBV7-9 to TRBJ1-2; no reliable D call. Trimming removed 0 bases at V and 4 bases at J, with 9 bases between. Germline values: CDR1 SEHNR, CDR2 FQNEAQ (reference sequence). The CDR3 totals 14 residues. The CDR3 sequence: CASSLADGGYGYTF. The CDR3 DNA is TGTGCCAGCAGCTTAGCTGACGGAGGCTATGGCTACACCTTC. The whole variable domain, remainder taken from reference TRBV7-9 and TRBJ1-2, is DTGVSQNPRHKITKRGQNVTFRCDPISEHNRLYWYRQTLGQGPEFLTYFQNEAQLEKSRLLSDRFSAERPKGSFSTLEIQRTEQGDSAMYLCASSLADGGYGYTFGSGTRLTVV.

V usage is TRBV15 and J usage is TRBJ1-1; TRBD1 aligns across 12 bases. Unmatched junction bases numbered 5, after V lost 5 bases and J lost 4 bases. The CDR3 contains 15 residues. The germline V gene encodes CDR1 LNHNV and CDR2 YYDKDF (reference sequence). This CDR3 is CATSEPGQGATEAFF. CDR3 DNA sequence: TGTGCCACCAGCGAACCGGGACAGGGGGCCACTGAAGCTTTCTTT.

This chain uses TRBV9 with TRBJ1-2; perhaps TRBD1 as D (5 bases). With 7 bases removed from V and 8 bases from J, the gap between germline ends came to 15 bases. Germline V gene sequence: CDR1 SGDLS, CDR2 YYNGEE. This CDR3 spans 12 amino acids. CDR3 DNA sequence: TGTGCCAGCGCCCAGCTGGGGGGAGGCTACACCTTC. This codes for CASAQLGGGYTF.

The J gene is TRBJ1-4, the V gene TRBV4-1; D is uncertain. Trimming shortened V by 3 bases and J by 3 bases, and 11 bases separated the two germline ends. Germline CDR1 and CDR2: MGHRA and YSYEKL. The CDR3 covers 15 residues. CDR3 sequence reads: CASSQEALSNEKLFF. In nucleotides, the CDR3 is TGCGCCAGCAGCCAGGAGGCCCTCTCTAATGAAAAACTGTTTTTT.

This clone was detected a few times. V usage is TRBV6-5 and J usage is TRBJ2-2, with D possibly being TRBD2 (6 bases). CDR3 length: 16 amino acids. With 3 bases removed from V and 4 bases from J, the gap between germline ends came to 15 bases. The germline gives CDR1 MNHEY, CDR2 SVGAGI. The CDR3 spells CASSYSGGRSTGELFF. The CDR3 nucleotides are TGTGCCAGCAGTTATAGTGGAGGGAGGAGCACCGGGGAGCTGTTTTTT.

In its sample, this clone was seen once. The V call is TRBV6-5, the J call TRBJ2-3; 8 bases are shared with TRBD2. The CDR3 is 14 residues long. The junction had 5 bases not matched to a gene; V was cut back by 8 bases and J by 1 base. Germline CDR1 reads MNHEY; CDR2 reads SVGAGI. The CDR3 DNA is TGTGCCAGCGGAAAGGGACTAGGCACAGATACGCAGTATTTT. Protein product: CASGKGLGTDTQYF.

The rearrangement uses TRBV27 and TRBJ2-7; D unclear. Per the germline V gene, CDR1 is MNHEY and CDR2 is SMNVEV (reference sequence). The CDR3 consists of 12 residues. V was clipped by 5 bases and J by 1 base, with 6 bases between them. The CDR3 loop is CASSPGSYEQYF. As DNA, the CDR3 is TGTGCCAGCAGTCCGGGTTCCTACGAGCAGTACTTC.